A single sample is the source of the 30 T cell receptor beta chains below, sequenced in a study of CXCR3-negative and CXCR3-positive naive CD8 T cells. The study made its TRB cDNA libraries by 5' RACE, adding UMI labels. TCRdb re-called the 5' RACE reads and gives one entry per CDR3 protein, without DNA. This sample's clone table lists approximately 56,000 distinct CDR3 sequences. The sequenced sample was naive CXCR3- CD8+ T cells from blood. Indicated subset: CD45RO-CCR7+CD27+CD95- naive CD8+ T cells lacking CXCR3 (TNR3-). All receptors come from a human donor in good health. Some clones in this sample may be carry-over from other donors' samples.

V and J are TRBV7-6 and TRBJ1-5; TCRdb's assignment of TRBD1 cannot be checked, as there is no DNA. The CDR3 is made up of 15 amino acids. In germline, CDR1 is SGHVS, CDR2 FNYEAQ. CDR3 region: CASSLGRGLNQPQHF.

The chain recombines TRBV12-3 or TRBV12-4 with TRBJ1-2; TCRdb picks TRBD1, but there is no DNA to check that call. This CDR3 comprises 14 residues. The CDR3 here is CASSPLAESPGYTF.

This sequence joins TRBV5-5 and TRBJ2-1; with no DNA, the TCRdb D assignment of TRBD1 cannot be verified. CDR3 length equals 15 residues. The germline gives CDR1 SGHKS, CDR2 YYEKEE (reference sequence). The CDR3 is CASSLPGAHDNEQFF.

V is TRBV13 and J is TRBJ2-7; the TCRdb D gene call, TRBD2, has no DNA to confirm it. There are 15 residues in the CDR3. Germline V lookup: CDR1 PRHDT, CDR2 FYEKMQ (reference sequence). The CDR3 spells CASSSRIAGVYEQYF.

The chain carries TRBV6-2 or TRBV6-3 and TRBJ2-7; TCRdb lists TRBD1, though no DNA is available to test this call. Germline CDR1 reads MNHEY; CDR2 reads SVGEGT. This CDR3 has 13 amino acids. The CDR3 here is CASSLAGGNEQYF.

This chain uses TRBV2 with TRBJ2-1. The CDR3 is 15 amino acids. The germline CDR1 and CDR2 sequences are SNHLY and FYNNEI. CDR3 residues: CASNEWGNSYNEQFF.

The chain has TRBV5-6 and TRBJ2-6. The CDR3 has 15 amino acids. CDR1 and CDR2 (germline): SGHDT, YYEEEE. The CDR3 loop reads CASSLTISGANVLTF.

The CDR3: CSVDDPVTGELFF. The chain joins TRBV29-1 to TRBJ2-2. Germline CDR1 reads SQVTM; CDR2 reads ANQGSEA. The CDR3 runs to 13 residues.

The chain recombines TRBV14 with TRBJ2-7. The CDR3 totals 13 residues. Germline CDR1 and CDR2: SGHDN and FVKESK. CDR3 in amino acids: CASTSPISYEQYF.

The CDR3 is CASSEESNETQYF. The chain couples TRBV2 to TRBJ2-5. The CDR3 consists of 13 residues. Germline lookup yields CDR1 SNHLY and CDR2 FYNNEI.

This chain's CDR3 is CSVPDGHRLYNEQFF. The J gene is TRBJ2-1, the V gene TRBV29-1; TCRdb's D call of TRBD2 is untestable without DNA. The CDR3 loop spans 15 amino acids. Germline V gene sequence: CDR1 SQVTM, CDR2 ANQGSEA.

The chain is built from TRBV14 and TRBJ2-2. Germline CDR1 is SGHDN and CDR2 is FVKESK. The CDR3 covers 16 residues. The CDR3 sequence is CASSRGEGPITGELFF.

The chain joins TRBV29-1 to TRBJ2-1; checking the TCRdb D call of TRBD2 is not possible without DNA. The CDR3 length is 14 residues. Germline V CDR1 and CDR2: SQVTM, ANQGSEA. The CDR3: CSVEEGKPSGEQFF.

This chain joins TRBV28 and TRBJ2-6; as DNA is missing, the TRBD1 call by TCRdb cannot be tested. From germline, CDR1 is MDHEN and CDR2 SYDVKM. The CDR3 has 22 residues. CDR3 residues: CASSLIGTGKVDPRSGANVLTF.

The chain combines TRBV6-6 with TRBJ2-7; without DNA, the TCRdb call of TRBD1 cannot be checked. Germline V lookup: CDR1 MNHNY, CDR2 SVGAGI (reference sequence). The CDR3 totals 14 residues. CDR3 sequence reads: CASSYGAGVSEQYF.

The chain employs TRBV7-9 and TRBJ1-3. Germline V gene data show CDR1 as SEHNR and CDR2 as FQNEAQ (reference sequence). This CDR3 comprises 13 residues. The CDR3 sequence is CAQEEVSGNTIYF.

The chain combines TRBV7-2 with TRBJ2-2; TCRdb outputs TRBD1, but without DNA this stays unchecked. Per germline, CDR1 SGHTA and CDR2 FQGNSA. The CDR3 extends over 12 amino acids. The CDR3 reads CACTGGTGELFF.

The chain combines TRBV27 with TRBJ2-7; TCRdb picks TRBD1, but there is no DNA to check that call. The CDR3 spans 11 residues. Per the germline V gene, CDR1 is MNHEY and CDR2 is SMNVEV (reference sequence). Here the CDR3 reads CASKGSGEQYF.

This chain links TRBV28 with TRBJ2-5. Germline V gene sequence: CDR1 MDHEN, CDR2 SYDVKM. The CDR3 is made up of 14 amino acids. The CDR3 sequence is CASSLFRDQETQYF.

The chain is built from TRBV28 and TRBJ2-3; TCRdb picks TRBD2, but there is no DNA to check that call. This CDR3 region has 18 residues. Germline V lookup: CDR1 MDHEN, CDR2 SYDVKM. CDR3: CASSFGPLAPTRTDTQYF.

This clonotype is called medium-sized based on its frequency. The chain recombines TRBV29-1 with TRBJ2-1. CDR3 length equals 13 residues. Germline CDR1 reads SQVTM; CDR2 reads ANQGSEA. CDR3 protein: CSVDLDPDNEQFF.

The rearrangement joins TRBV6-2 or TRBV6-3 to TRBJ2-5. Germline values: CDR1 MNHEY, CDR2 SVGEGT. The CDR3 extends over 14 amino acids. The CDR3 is CASSYSMDKKTQYF.

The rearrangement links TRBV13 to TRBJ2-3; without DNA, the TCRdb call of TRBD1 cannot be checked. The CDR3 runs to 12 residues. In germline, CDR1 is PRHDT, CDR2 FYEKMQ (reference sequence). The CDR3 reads CATSRGADTQYF.

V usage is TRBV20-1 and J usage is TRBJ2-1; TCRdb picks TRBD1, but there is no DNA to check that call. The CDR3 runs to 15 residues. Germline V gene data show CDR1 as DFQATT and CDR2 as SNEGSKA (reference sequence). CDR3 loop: CSARDRRARYNEQFF.

The CDR3: CASSLASRGLSYEQYF. This chain links TRBV11-2 with TRBJ2-7; the D call of TRBD1 rests on TCRdb alone, since no DNA is present to check it. Germline V lookup: CDR1 SGHAT, CDR2 FQNNGV. This CDR3 comprises 16 residues.

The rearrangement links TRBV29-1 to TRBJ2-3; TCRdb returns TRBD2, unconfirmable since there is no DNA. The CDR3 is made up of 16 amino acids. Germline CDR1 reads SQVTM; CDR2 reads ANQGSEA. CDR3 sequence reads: CSVAGTSGRVTDTQYF.

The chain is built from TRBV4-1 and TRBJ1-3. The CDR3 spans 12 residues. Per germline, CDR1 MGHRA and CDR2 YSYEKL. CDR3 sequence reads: CASSQEGYTIYF.

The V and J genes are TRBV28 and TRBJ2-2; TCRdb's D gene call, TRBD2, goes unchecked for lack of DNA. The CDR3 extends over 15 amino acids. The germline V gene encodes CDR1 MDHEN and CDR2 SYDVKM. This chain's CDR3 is CASRLAGGMTGELFF.

CDR3 residues: CASSPVESNEQFF. V and J are TRBV18 and TRBJ2-1. The CDR3 is 13 residues long. CDR1 is KGHSH, CDR2 LQKENI, per germline.

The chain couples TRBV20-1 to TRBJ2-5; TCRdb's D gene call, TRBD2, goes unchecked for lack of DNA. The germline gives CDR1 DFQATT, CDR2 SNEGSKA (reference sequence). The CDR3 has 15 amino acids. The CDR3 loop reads CSLLAGAEAQETQYF.